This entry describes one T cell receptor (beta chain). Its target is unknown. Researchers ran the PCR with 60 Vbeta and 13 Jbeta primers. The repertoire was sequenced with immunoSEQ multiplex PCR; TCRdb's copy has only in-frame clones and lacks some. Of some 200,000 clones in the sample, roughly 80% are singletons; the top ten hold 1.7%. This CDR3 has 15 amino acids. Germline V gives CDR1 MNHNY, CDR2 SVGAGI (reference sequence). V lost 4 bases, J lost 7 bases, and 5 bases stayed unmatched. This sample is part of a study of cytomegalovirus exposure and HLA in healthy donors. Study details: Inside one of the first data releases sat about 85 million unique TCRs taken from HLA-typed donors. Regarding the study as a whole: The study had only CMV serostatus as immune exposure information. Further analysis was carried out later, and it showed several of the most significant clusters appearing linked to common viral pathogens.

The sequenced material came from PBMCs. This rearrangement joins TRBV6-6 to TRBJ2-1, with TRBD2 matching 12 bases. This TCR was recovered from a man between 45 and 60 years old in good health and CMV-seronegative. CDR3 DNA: TGTGCCAGCAGTTCCTCTAGCGGGAGGGAAAATGAGCAGTTCTTC. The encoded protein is CASSSSSGRENEQFF.